This paragraph covers one T cell receptor (beta chain) sequence. The sample belongs to a study of blood T cell repertoires in COVID-19. Turning to the study itself: Both acute and convalescent COVID-19 samples were obtained from the United States, Italy and Spain. PBMCs, B-cell-depleted T cells, or T cells were the source of the cDNA or gDNA that made up the material.

Per the study methods: Reference gene primer amplification gave nucleated cell count estimates. Profiling relied on immunoSEQ multiplex PCR, and the TCRdb table lists in-frame clones only, not all of them. D and trimming come from the DNA, and the V and J calls and clone size come from that table. Here the sample spans 150,000 to 200,000 clones, 87% being singletons. With 4 bases clipped from V and 4 bases from J, the junction kept 9 bases outside the gene matches. This CDR3 comprises 16 residues. Germline V gene data show CDR1 as SGHRS and CDR2 as YFSETQ. The V gene is TRBV5-1, the J gene TRBJ2-5; 11 positions agree with TRBD2. Sequences were obtained from peripheral blood. This receptor was taken from a man aged 18 to 29 with active or convalescent COVID-19. DNA for the CDR3: TGCGCCAGCAGCCGAGATCCGACTAGCGGGATAGAGACCCAGTACTTC. Residues: CASSRDPTSGIETQYF.